This T cell receptor beta chain was sequenced for a study of blood T cell repertoires in COVID-19. The wider study: Material from acute and convalescent COVID-19 was sourced from the United States, Italy and Spain. PBMCs, B-cell-depleted T cells, or T cells provided the cDNA or gDNA that made up the material.

This clone is a singleton in its sample. Produced via immunoSEQ multiplex PCR; TCRdb's table is partial and in-frame only. The table records 130,000 to 150,000 clones, around nine tenths of them present only once. The germline CDR1 and CDR2 sequences are SGHTA and FQGTGA. The ends lost 5 bases at V and 1 base at J; junction bases unmatched: 1. The CDR3 runs 13 residues. The chain employs TRBV7-3 and TRBJ2-7; 8 nucleotides agree with TRBD2. The receptor was derived from a human donor in a cohort sampled during active COVID-19. The sample consisted of peripheral blood. The CDR3 spells CASSPGGSYEQYF. The CDR3 DNA reads as TGTGCCAGCAGCCCGGGGGGGTCCTACGAGCAGTACTTC.